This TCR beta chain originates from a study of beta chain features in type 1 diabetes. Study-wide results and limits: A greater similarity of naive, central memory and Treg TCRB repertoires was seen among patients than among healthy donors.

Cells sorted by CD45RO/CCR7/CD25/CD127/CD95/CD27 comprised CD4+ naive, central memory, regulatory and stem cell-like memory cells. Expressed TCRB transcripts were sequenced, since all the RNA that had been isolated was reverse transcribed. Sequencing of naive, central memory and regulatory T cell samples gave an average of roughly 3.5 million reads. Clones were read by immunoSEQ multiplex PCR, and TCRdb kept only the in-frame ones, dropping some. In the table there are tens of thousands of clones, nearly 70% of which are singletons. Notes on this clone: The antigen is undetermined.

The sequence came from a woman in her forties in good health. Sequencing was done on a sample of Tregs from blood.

The CDR3 is CASSGAGTGRPYEQYF. CDR3 DNA: TGTGCCAGCAGCGGGGCCGGGACAGGACGTCCCTACGAGCAGTACTTC. The chain employs TRBV7-2 and TRBJ2-7; the match to TRBD1 covers 8 bases. The CDR3 contains 16 residues. V dropped 5 bases and J dropped 2; count of bases not matched to a gene: 11. From germline, CDR1 is SGHTA and CDR2 FQGNSA.